This T cell receptor (beta chain) is from a study of blood T cells in healthy people across ages. For this clonotype: What it binds is not known.

General study results and limits: In older individuals, TCR beta diversity per million T cells was lower, falling roughly linearly with age.

PCR was performed a second time for 7 to 11 cycles using a sample-barcoded 5' primer and a J-beta primer mix. TCRdb itself ran the 5' RACE reads through MiXCR, one entry per CDR3 protein. This table has roughly 1,000,000 distinct CDR3 sequences, less than 25% appearing once. The data were also submitted as part of a second study, on T cells of mothers and their children. As that report states: Donation involved a few healthy Caucasian mothers and the six children that they had. Inherited differences only slightly affect thymic shaping of TCR recombination output.

The material sequenced was blood. The sequence was obtained from a girl under 10 years old in good health.

CDR3 nucleotide sequence: TGTGCCAGCAGTTTTGGGACAGGGGTCGCCGAGCAGTACTTC. It translates to CASSFGTGVAEQYF. The chain joins TRBV28 to TRBJ2-7; 10 positions agree with TRBD1. The V and J ends lost 3 bases and 6 bases, in that order; junction bases with no gene match: 5. The CDR3 totals 14 residues. Looked up from germline, CDR1 is MDHEN and CDR2 is SYDVKM.